This T cell receptor beta chain came from a study of T-cell reconstitution after alpha-beta-depleted transplantation in children. Overall study findings and caveats: After one year, T-cell counts and TCRbeta diversity mostly came from new T cells. At around two months after transplant, the alpha-beta T cells were reportedly derived from several hundred expanded clones that came from non-depleted graft cells.

In this sample, this clonotype turned up a few times. The antigen remains unidentified. The TCRbeta library incorporated unique molecular identifiers. TCRdb reprocessed the PCR reads with MiXCR, giving one entry per CDR3 protein. This table has about 210,000 distinct CDR3 sequences, roughly 15% appearing once. This CDR3 is 12 amino acids long. V lost 4 bases, J lost 4 bases, and 9 bases lay in between. Germline CDR1 and CDR2: SGHRS and YFSETQ. This clonotype was sampled from a male patient under 10 years old who had a stem cell transplant for acute lymphoblastic leukemia, so the T cells may come from the graft donor. The sequenced sample was PBMCs, mostly from graft donor cells, obtained 360 days after TCRalphabeta/CD19-depleted stem cell transplant. This rearrangement joins TRBV5-1 to TRBJ2-7; D uncertain. The CDR3 nucleotides read TGCGCCAGCAGCGGTAGTGAGTACGAGCAGTACTTC. Its protein product is CASSGSEYEQYF.